The next 16 T cell receptor beta chains were all read from a single sample in a study of radiotherapy plus CTLA-4 blockade in lung cancer. Here immunoSEQ multiplex PCR was the method, and the copy in TCRdb shows in-frame clones only, minus some. The profile covers approximately 52,000 clones, with around 79% appearing a single time and 8.5% to 9% taken by the ten largest. The starting material was peripheral blood, obtained from a patient treated with radiotherapy plus ipilimumab. These receptors all stem from a human donor with non-small cell lung cancer who had a complete response to radiotherapy plus ipilimumab.

Only one count was recorded for this clone. This chain uses TRBV7-9 with TRBJ2-7; 14 positions agree with TRBD2. Trimming cost V 3 bases and J 6 bases; bases outside gene matches: 4. Germline CDR1 SEHNR, CDR2 FQNEAQ (reference sequence). The CDR3 sequence is 15 residues long. The DNA for the CDR3 is TGTGCCAGCAGCTTGGGACTAGCGGGAGCTTCCGAGCAGTACGTC. Amino acids: CASSLGLAGASEQYV.

The rearrangement joins TRBV18 to TRBJ1-5; no definite D call. Per germline, CDR1 KGHSH and CDR2 LQKENI. The CDR3 has 14 residues. V was clipped by 3 bases and J by 1 base, with 7 bases between them. CDR3 coding DNA: TGTGCCAGCTCACCGGGCAGGAGCAATCAGCCCCAGCATTTT. Encoded protein: CASSPGRSNQPQHF.

The chain joins TRBV4-3 to TRBJ2-4, with a weak D call TRBD2 (5 bases). The length of the CDR3 is 13 residues. Trimming shortened V by 3 bases and J by 8 bases, and 11 bases separated the two germline ends. The germline V gene has CDR1 LGHNA and CDR2 YSLEER. Here the CDR3 DNA reads TGCGCCAGCAGCCAGGACCCCGGGGACATTCAGTACTTC. It is translated as CASSQDPGDIQYF.

This clone has a single count. The rearrangement links TRBV7-9 to TRBJ2-7; D may be TRBD1 (5 bases). V was pared by 3 bases and J by 7 bases, with 16 bases between. CDR1 and CDR2 from the germline V gene are SEHNR and FQNEAQ (reference sequence). This CDR3 is 14 amino acids long. CDR3: CASSFTGRGLEQYF. CDR3 DNA: TGTGCCAGCAGCTTTACAGGTCGAGGTCTGGAGCAGTACTTC.

The chain recombines TRBV19 with TRBJ1-1; 12 bases line up with TRBD1. Germline CDR1 LNHDA, CDR2 SQIVND (reference sequence). After removal of 5 bases from V and 13 bases from J, the junction contained 8 bases not matched to a gene. The CDR3 extends over 13 amino acids. This chain's CDR3 is CASSAPGTGGDFF. The CDR3 DNA reads TGTGCCAGTAGTGCGCCCGGGACAGGGGGCGATTTCTTT.

The chain couples TRBV5-1 to TRBJ2-1; tentatively, D is TRBD2 (6 bases). Per the germline V gene, CDR1 is SGHRS and CDR2 is YFSETQ. CDR3 length equals 15 residues. The V end was cut by 2 bases, the J end by 4 bases, with 13 bases between. Written as DNA, the CDR3 is TGCGCCAGCAGCTTCCAGGGAGGTAAATACAATGAGCAGTTCTTC. This gives the protein CASSFQGGKYNEQFF.

The rearrangement joins TRBV5-1 to TRBJ2-3, with TRBD2 matching over 8 bases. Germline V lookup: CDR1 SGHRS, CDR2 YFSETQ. The V gene end was trimmed by 4 bases and the J gene end by 0 bases; junction bases not matched to a gene: 1. The CDR3 runs 14 residues. The CDR3 protein is CASSRGGSTDTQYF. CDR3 bases: TGCGCCAGCAGCCGGGGGGGGAGCACAGATACGCAGTATTTT.

The CDR3 DNA reads TGTGCCTGGAGTGTACGATTCGACAGGGGGATGCGTGGCTACACCTTC. Amino acids: CAWSVRFDRGMRGYTF. The rearrangement links TRBV30 to TRBJ1-2; 9 nucleotides match TRBD1. The CDR3 has 16 amino acids. The junction had 12 bases not matched to a gene; V was cut back by 0 bases and J by 7 bases. The germline V gene encodes CDR1 GTSNPN and CDR2 SVGIG (reference sequence).

CDR3 nucleotide sequence: TGTGCCAGCAGCCTCTCCTTAGCGGGAGGGTCCGGGGAGCTGTTTTTT. Amino acids: CASSLSLAGGSGELFF. This chain links TRBV5-4 with TRBJ2-2; 11 positions agree with TRBD2. Germline V gene lookup returns CDR1 SGHNT and CDR2 YYREEE (reference sequence). Trimming cost V 4 bases and J 6 bases; bases outside gene matches: 8. The CDR3 has 16 residues.

The CDR3 sequence is CASSREASVLTYEQYF. CDR3 DNA sequence: TGCGCCAGCAGCCGCGAGGCGTCAGTCCTTACCTACGAGCAGTACTTC. The chain employs TRBV4-1 and TRBJ2-7; no definite D call. The CDR3 is 16 residues long. Deletions cut 4 bases from V and 2 bases from J, with 18 bases between. The germline V gene has CDR1 MGHRA and CDR2 YSYEKL.

The genes are TRBV19 and TRBJ2-3; 9 positions agree with TRBD2. The V segment lost 5 bases and the J segment 6 bases; nucleotides outside the gene matches: 6. The CDR3 loop spans 14 amino acids. The germline gives CDR1 LNHDA, CDR2 SQIVND (reference sequence). This CDR3 reads CASSGEREVDTQYF. DNA for the CDR3: TGTGCCAGTAGTGGCGAGCGGGAGGTCGATACGCAGTATTTT.

J is TRBJ2-2 and V is TRBV7-6; 9 bases are a match to TRBD2. This CDR3 is 18 amino acids long. Germline V gene lookup returns CDR1 SGHVS and CDR2 FNYEAQ. V shed 3 bases, J shed 4 bases, and the junction held 12 bases outside the gene matches. The chain's CDR3 is CASSLRGLAGKGTGELFF. In DNA form, the CDR3 reads TGTGCCAGCAGCTTGAGAGGCCTAGCGGGGAAGGGCACCGGGGAGCTGTTTTTT.

The chain employs TRBV2 and TRBJ1-1; 7 positions match TRBD1. Germline V lookup: CDR1 SNHLY, CDR2 FYNNEI. The CDR3 has 14 residues. V was clipped by 6 bases and J by 4 bases; unmatched bases: 8. CDR3 sequence reads: CASSSNAGGTEAFF. In DNA form, the CDR3 reads TGTGCCAGCAGCTCTAACGCAGGGGGCACTGAAGCTTTCTTT.

Note on this clone: A junction end diverges from the germline sequence, so it may reflect a read error. The chain couples TRBV29-1 to TRBJ2-2; no definite D call. Germline values: CDR1 SQVTM, CDR2 ANQGSEA. The CDR3 spans 13 residues. CDR3 in amino acids: CSVEVANSGELFF. The CDR3 DNA follows: TGCAGCGTTGAAGTCGCGAACAGCGGGGAGCTGTTTTTT.

CDR3 nucleotides: TGCGCCAGCAGCTCTAGCGGGGATTACAATGAGCAGTTCTTC. It encodes CASSSSGDYNEQFF. The genes are TRBV5-1 and TRBJ2-1; TRBD2 matches at 9 bases. This CDR3 has 14 amino acids. Per germline, CDR1 SGHRS and CDR2 YFSETQ. V shed 3 bases and J 4 bases; nucleotides not matched to a gene: 2.

The genes are TRBV4-3 and TRBJ1-2, with a weak D call TRBD1 (6 bases). The V and J ends lost 0 bases and 5 bases respectively, with 13 bases between them. The CDR3 spans 15 residues. Germline-derived CDR1 and CDR2 are LGHNA and YSLEER. The CDR3 coding sequence is TGCGCCAGCAGCCAAGATGGAAGGACAGAATATGGCTACACCTTC. Translating gives CASSQDGRTEYGYTF.